A single sample is the source of the 19 T cell receptor beta chains below, sequenced in a study of T cell repertoires in cytomegalovirus infection. TCRdb recomputed calls from the reads with MiXCR, one row per CDR3 protein. The sample contains around 490,000 distinct CDR3 sequences, around 27% of which appear only once. Sequenced input: PBMCs. Source of these receptors: a human donor in good health (CMV status not recorded). Some clones in this sample may be carry-over from other donors' samples.

This clonotype was seen more than once but under ten times. The gene calls are TRBV19 and TRBJ2-1, with 14 bases that match TRBD2. Germline V gene data show CDR1 as LNHDA and CDR2 as SQIVND (reference sequence). Losses at the gene ends were 3 bases for V and 4 bases for J; bases not matched to a gene: 2. The CDR3 totals 16 residues. In DNA, the CDR3 is TGTGCCAGTAGTATCGGACTAGCGGGAGGTTACAATGAGCAGTTCTTC. It specifies CASSIGLAGGYNEQFF.

The table lists this clonotype with a count of one. The CDR3 DNA is TGTGCCAGCAGTGGGACCCAGTGGGGTCAGCCCCAGCATTTT. Its protein product is CASSGTQWGQPQHF. J is TRBJ1-5 and V is TRBV25-1; D is unresolved. The V end was cut by 4 bases, the J end by 6 bases, with 13 bases between. The germline V gene has CDR1 MGHDK and CDR2 SYGVNS. The CDR3 totals 14 residues.

This clonotype was seen only a few times. The V gene is TRBV7-9, the J gene TRBJ1-5; D unclear. The V gene lost 5 bases and the J gene lost 0 bases, with 14 bases spanning the gap. Germline CDR1 SEHNR, CDR2 FQNEAQ (reference sequence). The CDR3 length is 16 residues. CDR3 bases: TGTGCCAGCAGCCCCCTGACCGGTAATAGCAATCAGCCCCAGCATTTT. This encodes CASSPLTGNSNQPQHF.

The rearrangement uses TRBV6-2 or TRBV6-3 and TRBJ2-1, with 8 bases lining up with TRBD2. Trimming took 2 bases from V and 9 from J; bases not matched to a gene: 15. The CDR3 is made up of 17 amino acids. The V gene's germline CDR1 is MNHEY and CDR2 SVGEGT. CDR3 in amino acids: CASSYPFLASGSREQFF. The DNA of the CDR3 is TGTGCCAGCAGTTACCCTTTCTTGGCTAGCGGGTCGCGTGAGCAGTTCTTC.

This clonotype appeared a single time. This chain links TRBV25-1 with TRBJ2-5; D is undetermined. The V gene's germline CDR1 is MGHDK and CDR2 SYGVNS. The length of the CDR3 is 13 residues. The V gene lost 2 bases and the J gene lost 5 bases, with 9 bases spanning the gap. The CDR3 region is CASSEIGKETQYF. The CDR3 DNA sequence: TGTGCCAGCAGTGAAATAGGGAAGGAGACCCAGTACTTC.

The V and J genes are TRBV11-2 and TRBJ2-5; 10 positions agree with TRBD2. Germline lookup yields CDR1 SGHAT and CDR2 FQNNGV. Trimming took 0 bases from V and 1 from J; bases not matched to a gene: 2. This CDR3 spans 16 amino acids. The chain's CDR3 is CASSLELAGAQETQYF. In DNA form, the CDR3 reads TGTGCCAGCAGCTTAGAGCTAGCGGGAGCCCAAGAGACCCAGTACTTC.

This clonotype has a single count. This chain joins TRBV6-5 and TRBJ2-5; 12 bases are shared with TRBD2. CDR1 and CDR2 (germline): MNHEY, SVGAGI. CDR3 size: 15 residues. V trimming: 6 bases; J trimming: 5 bases; junction bases outside the gene matches: 7. CDR3 in DNA: TGTGCCAGCAGGTCCTACGGGACTAGCGGGGAGACCCAGTACTTC. Amino acid sequence: CASRSYGTSGETQYF.

The CDR3 loop reads CASSTRTSGPQETQYF. As DNA, the CDR3 is TGTGCCAGCAGCACCAGGACTAGCGGGCCTCAAGAGACCCAGTACTTC. This chain uses TRBV27 with TRBJ2-5; 11 positions match TRBD2. The V segment lost 6 bases and the J segment 2 bases; nucleotides outside the gene matches: 8. This CDR3 has 16 residues. CDR1 is MNHEY, CDR2 SMNVEV, per germline (reference sequence).

This clonotype was seen a handful of times. The J gene is TRBJ2-7, the V gene TRBV19, with 8 bases matching TRBD1. The length of the CDR3 is 15 residues. The germline V gene has CDR1 LNHDA and CDR2 SQIVND (reference sequence). The V gene end was trimmed by 6 bases and the J gene end by 2 bases; junction bases not matched to a gene: 9. The CDR3 here is CASSKQGDNTYEQYF. CDR3 DNA sequence: TGTGCCAGTAGCAAACAGGGGGACAATACCTACGAGCAGTACTTC.

The chain links TRBV30 to TRBJ2-5, with unresolved D. The CDR3 loop spans 16 amino acids. Looked up from germline, CDR1 is GTSNPN and CDR2 is SVGIG (reference sequence). Deletions cut 0 bases from V and 0 bases from J, with 14 bases between. CDR3 protein: CAWSVASSMYQETQYF. The CDR3 DNA follows: TGTGCCTGGAGTGTAGCAAGCAGTATGTACCAAGAGACCCAGTACTTC.

This clonotype has only a few counts. Compared with germline, one end of the junction differs, possibly owing to a read error. The J gene is TRBJ2-4, the V gene TRBV28; D unclear. Germline V gene sequence: CDR1 MDHEN, CDR2 SYDVKM. The CDR3 has 12 amino acids. This CDR3 reads CASGLAENIQYF. CDR3 nucleotides: TGTGCCAGCGGTTTGGCGGAAAACATTCAGTACTTC.

This rearrangement joins TRBV18 to TRBJ1-4, with D maybe TRBD1 (5 bases). V was pared by 3 bases and J by 8 bases, with 13 bases between. CDR3 length: 14 amino acids. Germline V gives CDR1 KGHSH, CDR2 LQKENI. The CDR3 loop is CASSPEGHREKLFF. DNA for the CDR3: TGTGCCAGCTCACCTGAGGGGCATAGGGAAAAACTGTTTTTT.

This clonotype was seen ten or more times. V usage is TRBV7-2 and J usage is TRBJ2-1; 8 bases match TRBD2. CDR1 and CDR2 (germline): SGHTA, FQGNSA. V shed 2 bases and J 6 bases; nucleotides not matched to a gene: 6. The CDR3 totals 15 residues. The CDR3 loop reads CASSLISGSFNEQFF. The CDR3 DNA is TGTGCCAGCAGCTTAATCAGCGGGAGTTTCAATGAGCAGTTCTTC. Full variable domain (outside the CDR3, taken from reference TRBV7-2 and TRBJ2-1): GAGVSQSPSNKVTEKGKDVELRCDPISGHTALYWYRQSLGQGLEFLIYFQGNSAPDKSGLPSDRFSAERTGGSVSTLTIQRTQQEDSAVYLCASSLISGSFNEQFFGPGTRLTVL.

This rearrangement joins TRBV10-3 to TRBJ2-4, with no clear D. V was trimmed by 3 bases and J by 5 bases, leaving 8 bases between them. This CDR3 has 13 residues. Per germline, CDR1 ENHRY and CDR2 SYGVKD. DNA of the CDR3: TGTGCCATCAGTGAACTGAGTCAAAACATTCAGTACTTC. Amino acid sequence: CAISELSQNIQYF.

The rearrangement uses TRBV11-2 and TRBJ2-1; a weak D match, TRBD2 (6 bases). This CDR3 spans 16 amino acids. Looked up from germline, CDR1 is SGHAT and CDR2 is FQNNGV. V lost 5 bases and J lost 5, with 19 bases in between. The CDR3 here is CASSPGPPREHNEQFF. CDR3 in DNA: TGTGCCAGCAGCCCCGGTCCACCCCGGGAGCACAATGAGCAGTTCTTC.

This clonotype was picked up a small number of times. The chain joins TRBV20-1 to TRBJ2-3, with TRBD2 matching over 15 bases. The V gene end was trimmed by 2 bases and the J gene end by 3 bases; junction bases not matched to a gene: 3. The CDR3 runs to 16 residues. Germline V gene lookup returns CDR1 DFQATT and CDR2 SNEGSKA (reference sequence). This CDR3 reads CSARSGTSGRTDTQYF. DNA for the CDR3: TGCAGTGCTAGATCCGGGACTAGCGGGAGGACAGATACGCAGTATTTT.

This clonotype showed up just a few times. This chain connects TRBV7-3 to TRBJ2-1, with 9 positions matching TRBD2. This CDR3 contains 15 residues. Germline CDR1 is SGHTA and CDR2 is FQGTGA. V shed 1 base, J shed 8 bases, and the junction held 6 bases outside the gene matches. The CDR3 reads CASSLNRLAGHEQFF. The CDR3 coding sequence is TGTGCCAGCAGCTTAAATAGGCTAGCGGGACATGAGCAGTTCTTC.

The sample holds a few counts of this clonotype. The gene calls are TRBV19 and TRBJ2-5, with 14 bases lining up with TRBD2. This CDR3 comprises 16 residues. The V and J ends lost 6 bases and 4 bases, in that order; junction bases with no gene match: 7. Germline lookup yields CDR1 LNHDA and CDR2 SQIVND (reference sequence). The chain's CDR3 is CASSRRLAGGRETQYF. The CDR3 coding sequence is TGTGCCAGTAGCCGTAGACTAGCGGGAGGGAGAGAGACCCAGTACTTC. The variable domain in full, with the rest retrieved from reference TRBV19 and TRBJ2-5, is DGGITQSPKYLFRKEGQNVTLSCEQNLNHDAMYWYRQDPGQGLRLIYYSQIVNDFQKGDIAEGYSVSREKKESFPLTVTSAQKNPTAFYLCASSRRLAGGRETQYFGPGTRLLVL.

The chain uses TRBV6-5 and TRBJ1-1, with 9 bases fitting TRBD1. Per germline, CDR1 MNHEY and CDR2 SVGAGI. The trim removed 9 bases at V and 10 bases at J, leaving 9 bases unmatched. CDR3 length: 12 amino acids. CDR3 in DNA: TGTGCCAGTACTCAGACAGGGGGGAGAGCTTTCTTT. Its protein product is CASTQTGGRAFF.